This T cell receptor beta chain appears in the sequencing data of a study of cytomegalovirus exposure and HLA in healthy donors. Overall study results and limits: There were three CMV-associated chains whose specificity for CMV antigens was confirmed in vitro.

Amplification used 60 Vbeta primers and 13 Jbeta primers. Here immunoSEQ multiplex PCR was the method, and the copy in TCRdb shows in-frame clones only, minus some. The sample lists approximately 170,000 clones, over 80% occurring once. A single count supports this clone. Its antigen remains unknown. CDR1 and CDR2 from the germline V gene are ENHRY and SYGVKD. V was cut by 7 bases and J by 2 bases, with 10 bases left in between. The CDR3 has 13 amino acids. This clonotype was sampled from a male donor in good health and CMV-seronegative. The V gene is TRBV10-3, the J gene TRBJ2-3; maybe TRBD1 (6 bases). Sequencing was done on a sample of PBMCs. Written as DNA, the CDR3 is TGTGCCATCATGAGGGGGATCACAGATACGCAGTATTTT. Translating it yields CAIMRGITDTQYF.